This TCR beta chain was recorded in a study of blood T cell repertoires in COVID-19. Study in general: Researchers got acute and convalescent COVID-19 samples from the United States, Italy and Spain. T cells, B-cell-depleted T cells, or PBMCs provided the cDNA or gDNA that served as material.

Cohort 3 donors counted as recovered after two negative PCRs, clearance, or resolved symptoms. Original data processing: For nucleated cells, counts were estimated from reference gene primer amplification. Here immunoSEQ multiplex PCR was the method, and the copy in TCRdb shows in-frame clones only, minus some. V and J calls plus clone size are reproduced from that table; the DNA served to infer D and trimming. The data contain roughly 360,000 clones, 80% to 85% of them singletons. This CDR3 is 14 amino acids long. Trimming shortened V by 3 bases and J by 4 bases, and 12 bases separated the two germline ends. In germline, CDR1 is ENHRY, CDR2 SYGVKD.

The source material was PBMCs or T cells enriched from blood (not recorded which). The rearrangement links TRBV10-3 to TRBJ1-1; D is uncertain. The clonotype was recovered from a woman between 45 and 65 years old who had recovered from COVID-19. The CDR3 DNA is TGTGCCATCAGTGAACCCGTGGTGAGCACTGAAGCTTTCTTT. Amino acid sequence: CAISEPVVSTEAFF.